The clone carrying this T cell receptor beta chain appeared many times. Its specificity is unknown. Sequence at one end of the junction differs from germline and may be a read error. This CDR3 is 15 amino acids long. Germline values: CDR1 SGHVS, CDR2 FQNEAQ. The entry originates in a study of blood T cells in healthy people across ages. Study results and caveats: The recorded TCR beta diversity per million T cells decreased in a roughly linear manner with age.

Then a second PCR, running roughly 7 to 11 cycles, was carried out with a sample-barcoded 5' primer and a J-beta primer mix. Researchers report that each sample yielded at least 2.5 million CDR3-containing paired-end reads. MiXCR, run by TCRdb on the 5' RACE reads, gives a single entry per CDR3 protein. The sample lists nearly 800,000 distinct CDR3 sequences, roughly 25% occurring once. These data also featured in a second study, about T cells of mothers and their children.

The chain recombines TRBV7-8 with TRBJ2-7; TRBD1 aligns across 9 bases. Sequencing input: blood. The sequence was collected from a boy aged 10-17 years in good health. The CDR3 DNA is TGCGCCAGCAGCCCGGGACAGGGCGCATCATACGAGCAGTACTTC. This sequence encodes CASSPGQGASYEQYF.